The T cell receptor (beta chain) under discussion was sequenced for a study of T cell repertoires in cytomegalovirus infection. Across the study: CMV infection together with matching HLA type was indicated by public TCR beta signatures.

Each CDR3 protein gets one entry after TCRdb re-called the reads with MiXCR. Among around 490,000 distinct CDR3 sequences listed, around 27% were seen once. The germline V gene encodes CDR1 SNHLY and CDR2 FYNNEI. V gave up 1 base and J gave up 4 bases, with 5 bases separating them. This CDR3 has 13 residues. This clonotype was obtained from a human donor in good health (CMV status not recorded). Some clones in this sample may be carry-over from other donors' samples. The chain uses TRBV2 and TRBJ2-1; D is ambiguous. The sample taken for sequencing was PBMCs. DNA of the CDR3: TGTGCCAGCAGTGAAGGTATATACAATGAGCAGTTCTTC. It codes for CASSEGIYNEQFF.